Sequencing of this TCR beta chain was carried out in a study of T cells expressing NK-cell markers. Study as a whole: Cells sorted as CD3+CD56+NKG2C+, CD3+CD56+NKG2C- and CD3+CD56-NKG2C+ T cells supplied the TCR beta repertoires. Broader study findings: Of the CD8+ T cell pool in about six donors, roughly 1.0-8% was accounted for by dominant NKG2C+ clonotypes. Whether expanded NKG2C+ T cell clones recognized HCMV stayed uncertain.

TCRdb reprocessed the 5' RACE reads and stores each CDR3 protein as one record, lacking DNA. This sample's table has roughly 280,000 distinct CDR3 sequences. The germline V gene encodes CDR1 LGHNA and CDR2 YSLEER. CDR3 length: 15 amino acids. On this clonotype: Antigen unknown.

Sequencing used blood T cells: a sorted CD56 or NKG2C T cell subset, CD4+ or CD8+ T cells, or bulk PBMC T cells (not recorded which). The sequence was collected from a man younger than 35 in good health. The chain carries TRBV4-3 and TRBJ2-5; the D call of TRBD1 rests on TCRdb alone, since no DNA is present to check it. The chain's CDR3 is CASSQVDRDMTTQYF.